Listed below are T cell receptor beta chains from one sample, sequenced in a study of Tregs in tolerant kidney transplant recipients. Sequenced by immunoSEQ multiplex PCR; TCRdb stores in-frame clones only, minus some. This table has 60,000 to 65,000 clones, 98% appearing once. Sample: Tregs from blood, taken before the transplant. The receptor set was obtained from a human donor who received a combined kidney and bone marrow transplant. Both conserved end residues are part of each CDR3. D genes are given only for firm matches. Size is omitted from some rows. Given values are once, few, many or a class for expanded clones.

CDR3 protein	CDR3 DNA	clone size	J gene	V gene	D gene
CASSGSTGGPEAFF	TGCGCCAGCAGCGGCTCTACAGGGGGGCCTGAAGCTTTCTTT	-	TRBJ1-1	TRBV5-1	TRBD1
CASSLQGHEQYF	TGTGCCAGCAGCCTACAGGGACACGAGCAGTACTTC	-	TRBJ2-7	TRBV13	-
CASSDLAGEYNTGELFF	TGTGCCAGCAGCGATCTAGCGGGAGAGTATAACACCGGGGAGCTGTTTTTT	-	TRBJ2-2	TRBV5-4	TRBD2
CASSDPHRGLSEQFF	TGTGCCAGCAGTGATCCCCACAGGGGCTTAAGTGAGCAGTTCTTC	-	TRBJ2-1	TRBV25-1	TRBD1
CASGSSYNSPLHF	TGTGCCAGCGGGAGCTCCTATAATTCACCCCTCCACTTT	-	TRBJ1-6	TRBV27	-
CASSLAGTGGSNYGYTF	TGTGCCAGCAGCTTAGCCGGGACAGGGGGTTCTAACTATGGCTACACCTTC	-	TRBJ1-2	TRBV7-8	TRBD1
CASREGITGELFF	TGTGCCAGCAGGGAGGGAATCACCGGGGAGCTGTTTTTT	-	TRBJ2-2	TRBV25-1	-
CASRRQGRTGELFF	TGTGCCAGCCGTAGACAGGGACGGACCGGGGAGCTGTTTTTT	-	TRBJ2-2	TRBV6-1	TRBD1
CASSLNHVSGVPKTQYF	TGTGCCAGCAGCTTAAATCATGTTAGCGGGGTCCCTAAGACCCAGTACTTC	-	TRBJ2-5	TRBV7-9	TRBD2
CASSLDSSGYNEQFF	TGCGCCAGCAGCTTAGACAGCTCTGGCTACAATGAGCAGTTCTTC	-	TRBJ2-1	TRBV5-1	-
CASSFRDRGQEQFF	TGTGCCAGCAGTTTCCGGGACAGGGGGCAGGAGCAGTTCTTC	-	TRBJ2-1	TRBV27	TRBD1
CAWTPRTGWGNQPQHF	TGTGCCTGGACACCGAGAACGGGGTGGGGCAATCAGCCCCAGCATTTT	-	TRBJ1-5	TRBV30	-
CASTPPPTGTTKQYF	TGTGCCAGCACCCCACCCCCGACAGGGACAACTAAGCAGTATTTT	-	TRBJ2-3	TRBV28	TRBD1
CATSSGTGPSNQPQHF	TGTGCCACCAGCAGCGGAACAGGGCCAAGCAATCAGCCCCAGCATTTT	-	TRBJ1-5	TRBV15	-
CASSRQGRNTEAFF	TGTGCCAGCTCCCGACAGGGGAGGAACACTGAAGCTTTCTTT	once	TRBJ1-1	TRBV11-3	TRBD1
CASSSPSGNTEAFF	TGTGCCAGCAGCTCACCCTCGGGGAACACTGAAGCTTTCTTT	-	TRBJ1-1	TRBV5-4	-